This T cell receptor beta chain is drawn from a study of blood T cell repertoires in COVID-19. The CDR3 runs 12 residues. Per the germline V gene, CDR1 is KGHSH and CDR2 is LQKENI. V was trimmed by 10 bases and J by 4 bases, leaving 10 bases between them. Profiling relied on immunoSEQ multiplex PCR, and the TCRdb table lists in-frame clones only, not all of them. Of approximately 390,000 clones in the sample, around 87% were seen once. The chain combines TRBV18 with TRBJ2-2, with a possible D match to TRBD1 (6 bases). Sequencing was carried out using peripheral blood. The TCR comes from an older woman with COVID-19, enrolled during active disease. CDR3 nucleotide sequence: TGTGCCACCCGGACAGTCACCGGGGAGCTGTTTTTT. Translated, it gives CATRTVTGELFF.